A selection of T cell receptor beta chains follows, all from one sample in a study of blood T cell repertoires in COVID-19. The repertoire was sequenced with immunoSEQ multiplex PCR; TCRdb's copy has only in-frame clones and lacks some. Of 250,000 to 300,000 clones listed, approximately 83% are singletons. Sequencing used peripheral blood. Every receptor here comes from a woman between 65 and 79 years old with acute or convalescent COVID-19. Both conserved end residues are part of each CDR3. Fields, in order: J gene, V gene, D gene, clone size, CDR3 DNA, CDR3 protein. A D gene is named only where the DNA matches it firmly. Only part of the rows carry a size: once, few, many, or a class if the clone is expanded.

J: TRBJ2-7; V: TRBV6-5; D: TRBD1; size: .; DNA: TGTGCCAGCAGTAAGGGACAGGAGCCCTACGAGCAGTACTTC; CDR3: CASSKGQEPYEQYF
J: TRBJ2-5; V: TRBV29-1; D: .; size: .; DNA: TGCAGCGCCGGACGACAGCAAGAGACCCAGTACTTC; CDR3: CSAGRQQETQYF
J: TRBJ2-1; V: TRBV5-8; D: TRBD2; size: .; DNA: TGTGCCAGCAGCTTGGAACTAGCGGGGGGGATTGGGTCCTACAATGAGCAGTTCTTC; CDR3: CASSLELAGGIGSYNEQFF
J: TRBJ2-2; V: TRBV30; D: TRBD1; size: .; DNA: TGTGCCTGGGGCGCCCGTCCGGGACAGGGGAATTGGAAAACCGGGGAGCTGTTTTTT; CDR3: CAWGARPGQGNWKTGELFF
J: TRBJ1-2; V: TRBV5-5; D: .; size: .; DNA: TGTGCCAGCAGCTCCTCAGGGGCTCGGGGCTACACCTTC; CDR3: CASSSSGARGYTF
J: TRBJ2-7; V: TRBV7-2; D: .; size: once; DNA: TGTGCCAGCAGCTTCGACACATTGTACGAGCAGTACTTC; CDR3: CASSFDTLYEQYF
J: TRBJ2-1; V: TRBV2; D: TRBD2; size: .; DNA: TGTGCCAGCAGGCGGACTAGCGGGGGGGGGAATGAGCAGTTCTTC; CDR3: CASRRTSGGGNEQFF
J: TRBJ1-1; V: TRBV20-1; D: .; size: .; DNA: TGCAGTGCTAGTCCGGGACACCCGAACACTGAAGCTTTCTTT; CDR3: CSASPGHPNTEAFF
J: TRBJ1-2; V: TRBV6-5; D: .; size: .; DNA: TGTGCCAGCAGGGTAGGGGGACGTGGCTACACCTTC; CDR3: CASRVGGRGYTF
J: TRBJ2-2; V: TRBV3-1/TRBV3-2; D: TRBD2; size: .; DNA: TGTGCCAGCAGCCTCCGGGCAGCGGGGTTCACCGGGGAGCTGTTTTTT; CDR3: CASSLRAAGFTGELFF
J: TRBJ2-1; V: TRBV5-1; D: TRBD1; size: .; DNA: TGCGCCAGCCGCCCGGTCTACAGGGGCCTCAACTACAATGAGCAGTTCTTC; CDR3: CASRPVYRGLNYNEQFF
J: TRBJ1-1; V: TRBV5-1; D: .; size: .; DNA: TGCGCCAGCAGCTTACAGGTGGCGGACACTGAAGCTTTCTTT; CDR3: CASSLQVADTEAFF
J: TRBJ1-5; V: TRBV29-1; D: .; size: .; DNA: TGCAGCGTGGGGCACCATAGCAATCAGCCCCAGCATTTT; CDR3: CSVGHHSNQPQHF
J: TRBJ1-2; V: TRBV24-1; D: TRBD1; size: .; DNA: TGTGCCACCAGTCCTGCAGGGGGCTATGGCTACACCTTC; CDR3: CATSPAGGYGYTF
J: TRBJ1-1; V: TRBV19; D: TRBD1; size: .; DNA: TGTGCCAGTAGTCACAGGGGTGGGGGTGAAGCTTTCTTT; CDR3: CASSHRGGGEAFF
J: TRBJ2-1; V: TRBV4-2; D: TRBD2; size: .; DNA: TGTGCCAGCAGCCAAGCAGCGGGGGGGCCAAATGAGCAGTTCTTC; CDR3: CASSQAAGGPNEQFF
J: TRBJ2-7; V: TRBV2; D: TRBD2; size: once; DNA: TGTGCCAGCAGTGAATCGTGGCGGGGGGTCGAGCAGTACTTC; CDR3: CASSESWRGVEQYF
J: TRBJ2-3; V: TRBV5-6; D: TRBD2; size: .; DNA: TGTGCCAGCAGCTCACTAGCGGGGGGACGGGTAGGCACAGATACGCAGTATTTT; CDR3: CASSSLAGGRVGTDTQYF
J: TRBJ1-5; V: TRBV4-1; D: .; size: .; DNA: TGCGCCAGCAGCCTCTGGGGGGGCAATCAGCCCCAGCATTTT; CDR3: CASSLWGGNQPQHF
J: TRBJ2-1; V: TRBV7-8; D: .; size: .; DNA: TGTGCCAGCAGCCCCACCGGGGACTCAAACTACAATGAGCAGTTCTTC; CDR3: CASSPTGDSNYNEQFF
J: TRBJ2-3; V: TRBV3-1/TRBV3-2; D: .; size: .; DNA: TGTGCCAGCAGCCAAGGAATAGACTACACAGATACGCAGTATTTT; CDR3: CASSQGIDYTDTQYF
J: TRBJ1-6; V: TRBV7-3; D: .; size: few; DNA: TGTGCCCACTTTTCGAGGAGGTCACCCCTCCACTTT; CDR3: CAHFSRRSPLHF
J: TRBJ2-5; V: TRBV6-5; D: TRBD1; size: once; DNA: TGTGCCAGCGCCGACAGGGTCACTTCGGCCCAGTACTTC; CDR3: CASADRVTSAQYF
J: TRBJ2-3; V: TRBV4-1; D: TRBD2; size: .; DNA: TGCGCCAGCAGCCTTAGGACTAGCGGGGCGTCAGATACGCAGTATTTT; CDR3: CASSLRTSGASDTQYF
J: TRBJ1-5; V: TRBV27; D: TRBD1; size: many; DNA: TGTGCCAGCAGTTGGACAGGTCTAGGTTTT; CDR3: CASSWTGLGF
J: TRBJ2-2; V: TRBV29-1; D: .; size: once; DNA: TGCAGCGTTGGGGGGGAATACACCGGGGAGCTGTTTTTT; CDR3: CSVGGEYTGELFF
J: TRBJ1-6; V: TRBV5-4; D: .; size: .; DNA: TGTGCCAGCAGCTTAGGACTTCAGGCGAACTCACCCCTCCACTTT; CDR3: CASSLGLQANSPLHF
J: TRBJ2-1; V: TRBV7-9; D: TRBD2; size: .; DNA: TGTGCCAGCACCCTAGGGAGCGGGGCCTACAATGAGCAGTTCTTC; CDR3: CASTLGSGAYNEQFF
J: TRBJ2-3; V: TRBV19; D: .; size: few; DNA: TGTGCCAGTAGTATCCAGGGGATAGATACGCAGTATTTT; CDR3: CASSIQGIDTQYF
J: TRBJ1-1; V: TRBV5-1; D: .; size: .; DNA: TGCGCCAGCAGCTTACAGATGCAGAACACTGAAGCTTTCTTT; CDR3: CASSLQMQNTEAFF
J: TRBJ2-1; V: TRBV5-1; D: .; size: .; DNA: TGCGCCAGCAGCTTGGGGACAGTGAACAATGAGCAGTTCTTC; CDR3: CASSLGTVNNEQFF
J: TRBJ2-1; V: TRBV5-1; D: .; size: .; DNA: TGCGCCAGCAGACCACCGGGGGGCCACTCCTACAATGAGCAGTTCTTC; CDR3: CASRPPGGHSYNEQFF
J: TRBJ1-2; V: TRBV7-9; D: TRBD1; size: .; DNA: TGTGCCAGCAGCTTTACAGGGGACCACACCTTC; CDR3: CASSFTGDHTF